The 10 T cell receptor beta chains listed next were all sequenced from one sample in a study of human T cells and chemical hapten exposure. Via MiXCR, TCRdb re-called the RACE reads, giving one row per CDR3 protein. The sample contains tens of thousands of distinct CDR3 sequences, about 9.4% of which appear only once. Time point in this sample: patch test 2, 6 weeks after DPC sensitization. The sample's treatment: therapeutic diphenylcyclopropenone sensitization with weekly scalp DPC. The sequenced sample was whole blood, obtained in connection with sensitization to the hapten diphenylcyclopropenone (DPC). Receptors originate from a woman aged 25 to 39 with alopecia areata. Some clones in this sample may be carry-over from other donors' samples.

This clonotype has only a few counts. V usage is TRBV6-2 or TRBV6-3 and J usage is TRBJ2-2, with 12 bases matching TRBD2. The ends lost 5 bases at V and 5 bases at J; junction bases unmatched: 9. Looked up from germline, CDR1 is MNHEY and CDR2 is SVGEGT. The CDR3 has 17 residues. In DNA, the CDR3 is TGTGCCAGCAGTGACCCGGGACTAGCGGGTGCGACCGGGGAGCTGTTTTTT. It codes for CASSDPGLAGATGELFF.

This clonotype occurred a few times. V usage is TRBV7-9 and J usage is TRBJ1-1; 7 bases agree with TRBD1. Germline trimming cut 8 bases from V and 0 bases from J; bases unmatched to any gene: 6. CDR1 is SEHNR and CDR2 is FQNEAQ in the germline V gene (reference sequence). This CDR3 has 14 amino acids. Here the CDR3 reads CASGEQGLNTEAFF. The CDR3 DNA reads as TGTGCCAGCGGAGAACAGGGGTTGAACACTGAAGCTTTCTTT.

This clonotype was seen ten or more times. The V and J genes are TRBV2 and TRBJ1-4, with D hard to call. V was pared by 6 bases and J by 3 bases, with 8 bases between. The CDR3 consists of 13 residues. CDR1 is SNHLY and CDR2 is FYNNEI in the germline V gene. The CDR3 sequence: CASRPDSNEKLFF. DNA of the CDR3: TGTGCCAGCAGGCCCGACTCTAATGAAAAACTGTTTTTT.

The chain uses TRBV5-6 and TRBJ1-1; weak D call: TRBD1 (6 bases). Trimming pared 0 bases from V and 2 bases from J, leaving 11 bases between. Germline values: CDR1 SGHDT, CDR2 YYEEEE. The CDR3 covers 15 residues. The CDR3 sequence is CASSLAGGPNTEAFF. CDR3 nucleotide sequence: TGTGCCAGCAGCTTGGCCGGGGGGCCCAACACTGAAGCTTTCTTT.

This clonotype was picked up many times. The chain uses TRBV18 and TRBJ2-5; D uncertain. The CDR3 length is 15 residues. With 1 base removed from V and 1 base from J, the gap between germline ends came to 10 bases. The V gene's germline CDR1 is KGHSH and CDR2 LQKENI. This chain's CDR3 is CASSPRAALQETQYF. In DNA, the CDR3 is TGTGCCAGCTCACCACGGGCGGCCCTCCAAGAGACCCAGTACTTC.

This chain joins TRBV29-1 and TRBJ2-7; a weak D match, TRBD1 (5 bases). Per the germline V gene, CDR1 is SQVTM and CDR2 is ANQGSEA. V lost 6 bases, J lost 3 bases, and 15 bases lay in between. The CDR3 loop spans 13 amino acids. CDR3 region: CSVPGPASYEQYF. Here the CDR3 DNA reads TGCAGCGTGCCAGGGCCCGCTAGCTACGAGCAGTACTTC.

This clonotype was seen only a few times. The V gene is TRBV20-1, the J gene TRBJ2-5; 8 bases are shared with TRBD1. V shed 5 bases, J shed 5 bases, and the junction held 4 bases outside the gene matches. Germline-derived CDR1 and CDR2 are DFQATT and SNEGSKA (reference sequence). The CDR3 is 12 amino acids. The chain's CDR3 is CSAGQGVETQYF. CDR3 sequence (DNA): TGCAGTGCTGGACAGGGTGTGGAGACCCAGTACTTC.

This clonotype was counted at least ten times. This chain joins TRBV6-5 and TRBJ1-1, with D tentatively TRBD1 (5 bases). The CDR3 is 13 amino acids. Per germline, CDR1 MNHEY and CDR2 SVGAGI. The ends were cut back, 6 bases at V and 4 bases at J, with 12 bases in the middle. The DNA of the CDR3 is TGTGCCAGCAGGGCGGGGGTGGCCACTGAAGCTTTCTTT. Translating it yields CASRAGVATEAFF.

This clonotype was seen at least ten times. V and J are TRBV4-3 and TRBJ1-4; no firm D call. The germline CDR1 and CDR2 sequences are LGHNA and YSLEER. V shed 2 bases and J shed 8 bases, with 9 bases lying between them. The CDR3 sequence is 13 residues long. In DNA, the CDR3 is TGCGCCAGCAGCCAATGGGTGGGAGAAAAACTGTTTTTT. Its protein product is CASSQWVGEKLFF.

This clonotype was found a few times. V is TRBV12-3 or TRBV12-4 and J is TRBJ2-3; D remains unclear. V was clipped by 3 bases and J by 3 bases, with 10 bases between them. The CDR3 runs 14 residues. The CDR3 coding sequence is TGTGCCAGCAGTTTTTCGCGGAGTACAGATACGCAGTATTTT. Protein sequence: CASSFSRSTDTQYF.